The 29 T cell receptor beta chains below were found in one sample sequenced in a study of cytomegalovirus exposure and HLA in healthy donors. It was with 60 Vbeta and 13 Jbeta primers that the PCR ran. Sequenced by immunoSEQ multiplex PCR; TCRdb stores in-frame clones only, minus some. The sample lists 200,000 or so clones, roughly 87% occurring once. Sequenced material: PBMCs. Receptors were obtained from a girl under three years old in good health and CMV-seronegative.

The chain recombines TRBV5-1 with TRBJ1-2; D gene ambiguous. Trimming took off 0 bases at V and 2 bases at J, with 8 bases between the two ends. The CDR3 is made up of 14 amino acids. Looked up from germline, CDR1 is SGHRS and CDR2 is YFSETQ. This CDR3 reads CASSLVSGNYGYTF. In nucleotides, the CDR3 is TGCGCCAGCAGCTTGGTTTCAGGAAACTATGGCTACACCTTC.

This clone was seen a few times. This chain uses TRBV21-1 with TRBJ2-7; the table gives TRBD1 as D, unverified against the DNA. TRBV21-1 is a recognized pseudogene. CDR3 size: 13 residues. CDR3 loop: CARPGTGAYEQYF. As DNA, the CDR3 is TGTGCCAGACCCGGGACAGGGGCCTACGAGCAGTACTTC.

The genes are TRBV7-2 and TRBJ2-7; 12 nucleotides match TRBD2. V lost 0 bases and J lost 7; bases outside the gene matches: 13. CDR1 and CDR2 from the germline V gene are SGHTA and FQGNSA. This CDR3 is built from 18 residues. The CDR3 protein is CASSLALSSSGGAGEQYF. CDR3 coding DNA: TGTGCCAGCAGCTTAGCCCTCTCGTCTAGCGGGGGGGCGGGGGAGCAGTACTTC. Filled out from reference TRBV7-2 and TRBJ2-7, the complete variable domain reads GAGVSQSPSNKVTEKGKDVELRCDPISGHTALYWYRQSLGQGLEFLIYFQGNSAPDKSGLPSDRFSAERTGGSVSTLTIQRTQQEDSAVYLCASSLALSSSGGAGEQYFGPGTRLTVT.

This clone was detected a few times. The chain uses TRBV2 and TRBJ1-1, with TRBD1 matching over 10 bases. The germline CDR1 and CDR2 sequences are SNHLY and FYNNEI. This CDR3 is 13 amino acids long. Unmatched junction bases numbered 4, after V lost 8 bases and J lost 4 bases. The CDR3 loop is CASVDRGSTEAFF. In DNA form, the CDR3 reads TGTGCCAGCGTGGACAGGGGGAGCACTGAAGCTTTCTTT.

V usage is TRBV27 and J usage is TRBJ2-7, with TRBD1 matching over 7 bases. Germline values: CDR1 MNHEY, CDR2 SMNVEV (reference sequence). V gave up 6 bases and J gave up 2 bases; unmatched junction bases: 7. The CDR3 is made up of 14 amino acids. CDR3 in amino acids: CASRLQGPTYEQYF. For the CDR3, the DNA is TGTGCCAGCAGGTTACAGGGGCCGACCTACGAGCAGTACTTC.

This clone was found once. This CDR3 is CASSSDRNTEAFF. The CDR3 region has the DNA TGTGCCAGCAGCTCCGACAGGAACACTGAAGCTTTCTTT. This chain links TRBV7-2 with TRBJ1-1, with TRBD1 as a possible D gene (5 bases). Germline assignment: CDR1 SGHTA and CDR2 FQGNSA. The CDR3 spans 13 residues. Trimming took 4 bases from V and 1 from J, leaving 7 bases between them.

This clone was seen more than once but under ten times. The gene calls are TRBV1 and TRBJ2-7; the table's D call, TRBD2, was not checked against the DNA. TRBV1 has pseudogene status. This CDR3 has 16 residues. CDR3 region: CTSSQTWLAGTYEQYF. The CDR3 nucleotides are TGCACCAGCAGCCAGACCTGGCTAGCGGGGACCTACGAGCAGTACTTC.

V is TRBV5-1 and J is TRBJ2-2; perhaps TRBD2 as D (5 bases). There are 13 residues in the CDR3. The germline V gene encodes CDR1 SGHRS and CDR2 YFSETQ. The V end was cut by 0 bases, the J end by 5 bases, with 5 bases between. The CDR3 sequence: CASSLGGTGELFF. In nucleotides, the CDR3 is TGCGCCAGCAGCTTGGGAGGGACCGGGGAGCTGTTTTTT.

The chain recombines TRBV30 with TRBJ1-6, with 9 positions matching TRBD1. In germline, CDR1 is GTSNPN, CDR2 SVGIG (reference sequence). Unmatched junction bases numbered 11, after V lost 7 bases and J lost 13 bases. CDR3 length equals 13 residues. CDR3 DNA: TGTGCCTACACCGGGACAGGGAACACGCCCCTCCACTTT. Its translation: CAYTGTGNTPLHF.

The rearrangement uses TRBV5-6 and TRBJ1-1; 8 bases fit TRBD1. After removal of 0 bases from V and 7 bases from J, the junction contained 8 bases not matched to a gene. The CDR3 is made up of 15 amino acids. In germline, CDR1 is SGHDT, CDR2 YYEEEE. CDR3 nucleotide sequence: TGTGCCAGCAGCTTGGGGGCAGGGGGCGCAATTGAAGCTTTCTTT. Encoded protein: CASSLGAGGAIEAFF.

The chain couples TRBV6-1 to TRBJ1-4; 8 bases align to TRBD1. V shed 6 bases and J 10 bases; nucleotides not matched to a gene: 1. CDR1 MNHNS and CDR2 SASEGT come from the germline V gene. This CDR3 comprises 11 residues. CDR3 nucleotides: TGTGCCAGCAGGACAGGGGTAAAACTGTTTTTT. This encodes CASRTGVKLFF.

The gene calls are TRBV30 and TRBJ1-5; D possibly corresponds to TRBD1 (6 bases). This CDR3 has 15 residues. CDR1 and CDR2 from the germline V gene are GTSNPN and SVGIG (reference sequence). Trimming pared 2 bases from V and 2 bases from J, leaving 13 bases between. As DNA, the CDR3 is TGTGCCTGGAGTTTTGGGGGGGGCGGCAATCAGCCCCAGCATTTT. The encoded protein is CAWSFGGGGNQPQHF.

The chain is built from TRBV13 and TRBJ1-6; a possible D gene is TRBD1 (6 bases). The CDR3 contains 14 residues. The germline V and J ends were trimmed by 0 bases and 7 bases, with 7 bases remaining between them. CDR1 PRHDT and CDR2 FYEKMQ come from the germline V gene (reference sequence). The CDR3 DNA sequence: TGTGCCAGCAGCTTAGGTCAGGGGAATTCACCCCTCCACTTT. It is translated as CASSLGQGNSPLHF. The full variable domain, completed using reference TRBV13 and TRBJ1-6, is AAGVIQSPRHLIKEKRETATLKCYPIPRHDTVYWYQQGPGQDPQFLISFYEKMQSDKGSIPDRFSAQQFSDYHSELNMSSLELGDSALYFCASSLGQGNSPLHFGNGTRLTVT.

The J gene is TRBJ2-7, the V gene TRBV6-5, with 12 nucleotides matching TRBD2. The CDR3 is 15 amino acids. The trim removed 6 bases at V and 4 bases at J, leaving 7 bases unmatched. The germline V gene encodes CDR1 MNHEY and CDR2 SVGAGI. The CDR3 reads CASSTAGTSGYEQYF. Written as DNA, the CDR3 is TGTGCCAGCAGCACGGCCGGGACTAGCGGGTACGAGCAGTACTTC.

This rearrangement joins TRBV30 to TRBJ1-2, with TRBD1 matching 12 bases. The V and J ends lost 0 bases and 6 bases, in that order; junction bases with no gene match: 5. Germline lookup yields CDR1 GTSNPN and CDR2 SVGIG (reference sequence). The length of the CDR3 is 15 residues. The CDR3 is CAWSVGTGGMDGYTF. CDR3 DNA sequence: TGTGCCTGGAGTGTAGGGACAGGGGGCATGGATGGCTACACCTTC.

J is TRBJ2-7 and V is TRBV7-9; 9 nucleotides match TRBD1. Losses at the gene ends were 4 bases for V and 3 bases for J; bases not matched to a gene: 4. This CDR3 comprises 14 residues. Germline CDR1 is SEHNR and CDR2 is FQNEAQ (reference sequence). The CDR3 nucleotides are TGTGCCAGCAGCTCCCGGGACAGGGTCTACGAGCAGTACTTC. Amino acids: CASSSRDRVYEQYF.

The sample holds one count of this clone. The J gene is TRBJ2-3, the V gene TRBV7-7; a weak D match, TRBD2 (6 bases). Germline values: CDR1 SSHAT, CDR2 FNYEAQ (reference sequence). Trimming removed 1 base from V and 2 bases from J, with 25 bases in between. CDR3 size: 20 residues. CDR3 loop: CASSLEGLEGPLGITDTQYF. In DNA form, the CDR3 reads TGTGCCAGCAGCTTAGAAGGGTTGGAGGGCCCATTGGGTATCACAGATACGCAGTATTTT.

The J gene is TRBJ2-3, the V gene TRBV29-1; 8 bases line up with TRBD2. CDR1 is SQVTM, CDR2 ANQGSEA, per germline. The V segment lost 8 bases and the J segment 0 bases; nucleotides outside the gene matches: 10. The CDR3 runs 15 residues. The CDR3: CSTGGLGTSTDTQYF. The CDR3 region has the DNA TGCAGCACGGGGGGACTAGGCACGAGCACAGATACGCAGTATTTT.

The V and J genes are TRBV5-1 and TRBJ2-5; TRBD2 agrees at 7 bases. CDR1 and CDR2 from the germline V gene are SGHRS and YFSETQ. This CDR3 spans 17 amino acids. The V segment lost 0 bases and the J segment 2 bases; nucleotides outside the gene matches: 10. The CDR3 is CASSLGALAASQETQYF. The CDR3 nucleotides read TGCGCCAGCAGCTTGGGGGCCCTAGCGGCATCACAAGAGACCCAGTACTTC.

The CDR3, as DNA: TGTGCCAGCAGCTCGGGGACTAGCGGGGGTCGTGAGCAGTTCTTC. Its translation: CASSSGTSGGREQFF. The V call is TRBV13, the J call TRBJ2-1; 14 nucleotides align to TRBD2. The CDR3 sequence is 15 residues long. V shed 4 bases, J shed 9 bases, and the junction held 5 bases outside the gene matches. In germline, CDR1 is PRHDT, CDR2 FYEKMQ (reference sequence).

This chain joins TRBV6-1 and TRBJ1-1; D may be TRBD1 (5 bases). Germline CDR1 reads MNHNS; CDR2 reads SASEGT. V was clipped by 5 bases and J by 1 base, with 11 bases between them. The CDR3 is 14 amino acids. The CDR3 protein is CASSKKTENTEAFF. The CDR3 DNA sequence: TGTGCCAGCAGTAAGAAGACAGAGAACACTGAAGCTTTCTTT.

CDR3 sequence: CASSQGGSGANVLTF. CDR3 nucleotide sequence: TGTGCCAGCAGCCAAGGAGGCTCTGGGGCCAACGTCCTGACTTTC. The chain carries TRBV9 and TRBJ2-6; tentatively, D is TRBD2 (5 bases). Trimming pared 4 bases from V and 0 bases from J, leaving 8 bases between. CDR3 length: 15 residues. Germline loops: CDR1 SGDLS, CDR2 YYNGEE.

This clone was seen a few times. The genes are TRBV6-5 and TRBJ1-4, with 11 positions matching TRBD1. V was pared by 2 bases and J by 11 bases, with 1 base of the junction left unmatched. CDR1 MNHEY and CDR2 SVGAGI come from the germline V gene. This CDR3 spans 13 amino acids. CDR3 residues: CASSYGQGAKLFF. The CDR3, as DNA: TGTGCCAGCAGTTACGGACAGGGGGCTAAACTGTTTTTT.

The CDR3 here is CASRAGTGGTYEQYF. Here the CDR3 DNA reads TGTGCCAGCAGAGCCGGGACAGGGGGCACCTACGAGCAGTACTTC. The chain is built from TRBV6-1 and TRBJ2-7, with 12 bases fitting TRBD1. The length of the CDR3 is 15 residues. Germline assignment: CDR1 MNHNS and CDR2 SASEGT. After removal of 6 bases from V and 2 bases from J, the junction contained 5 bases not matched to a gene.

The rearrangement links TRBV5-1 to TRBJ1-1; 7 bases agree with TRBD1. With 4 bases clipped from V and 4 bases from J, the junction kept 7 bases outside the gene matches. The CDR3 contains 14 residues. CDR1 and CDR2 from the germline V gene are SGHRS and YFSETQ. DNA for the CDR3: TGCGCCAGCAGCGGAACAGGGGCGGGCACTGAAGCTTTCTTT. It yields the protein CASSGTGAGTEAFF.

The chain carries TRBV14 and TRBJ2-3, with D uncertain. This CDR3 region has 13 residues. The V and J ends lost 0 bases and 8 bases respectively, with 9 bases between them. The germline V gene encodes CDR1 SGHDN and CDR2 FVKESK. CDR3 sequence reads: CASSQDPSGTQYF. For the CDR3, the DNA is TGTGCCAGCAGCCAAGACCCATCGGGTACGCAGTATTTT. Full variable domain (rest looked up from reference TRBV14 and TRBJ2-3): EAGVTQFPSHSVIEKGQTVTLRCDPISGHDNLYWYRRVMGKEIKFLLHFVKESKQDESGMPNNRFLAERTGGTYSTLKVQPAELEDSGVYFCASSQDPSGTQYFGPGTRLTVL.

The chain's CDR3 is CASSVGRGGAGEQYF. CDR3 DNA sequence: TGTGCCAGCAGCGTAGGTCGTGGAGGAGCCGGGGAGCAGTACTTC. J is TRBJ2-7 and V is TRBV9, with D tentatively TRBD2 (5 bases). CDR1 and CDR2 from the germline V gene are SGDLS and YYNGEE. Trimming removed 0 bases from V and 7 bases from J, with 17 bases in between. This CDR3 comprises 15 residues.

The J gene is TRBJ1-3, the V gene TRBV7-6; a possible D gene is TRBD1 (6 bases). The CDR3 is 15 residues long. Germline V lookup: CDR1 SGHVS, CDR2 FNYEAQ. The ends were cut back, 5 bases at V and 1 base at J, with 12 bases in the middle. CDR3 DNA sequence: TGTGCCAGCAGCCCGACAGGCCATTCTGGAAACACCATATATTTT. Its translation: CASSPTGHSGNTIYF.

The chain uses TRBV6-1 and TRBJ2-1; 14 bases fit TRBD2. The trim removed 6 bases at V and 8 bases at J, leaving 6 bases unmatched. The CDR3 runs to 15 residues. Per germline, CDR1 MNHNS and CDR2 SASEGT. In DNA form, the CDR3 reads TGTGCCAGCAGCTGGGGGGGACTAGCGGGGGATGAGCAGTTCTTC. This translates into CASSWGGLAGDEQFF.